The next 14 T cell receptor beta chains were all read from a single sample in a study of T cell responses to AZD1222 COVID-19 vaccine. Method: immunoSEQ multiplex PCR; TCRdb's copy keeps in-frame clones and lacks some. The repertoire has some 150,000 clones, 88% of them found once; the top ten carry under 3.5%. The specimen was peripheral blood, collected on day 0 of MenACWY control vaccination. These receptor sequences come from an adult in good health.

The rearrangement links TRBV18 to TRBJ2-7, with D possibly TRBD1 on 6 matching bases. V shed 4 bases and J shed 0 bases, with 13 bases lying between them. Germline values: CDR1 KGHSH, CDR2 LQKENI. This CDR3 comprises 15 residues. The DNA of the CDR3 is TGTGCCAGCTCACTGACGACAGGAAGCTCCTACGAGCAGTACTTC. This encodes CASSLTTGSSYEQYF.

The genes are TRBV7-2 and TRBJ2-1, with 8 bases aligning to TRBD2. This CDR3 contains 16 residues. V was pared by 1 base and J by 8 bases, with 10 bases of the junction left unmatched. CDR1 SGHTA and CDR2 FQGNSA come from the germline V gene. Here the CDR3 DNA reads TGTGCCAGCAGCTTAGGGTTCCAGCGGGGGACACATGAGCAGTTCTTC. It translates to CASSLGFQRGTHEQFF.

This sequence joins TRBV6-5 and TRBJ1-5, with 7 positions matching TRBD1. There are 14 residues in the CDR3. J was trimmed by 6 bases and V by 6 bases; bases with no gene match: 8. CDR1 and CDR2 (germline): MNHEY, SVGAGI. The CDR3 DNA follows: TGTGCCAGCAGATCAGGGGGTAGCTCTCAGCCCCAGCATTTT. As protein: CASRSGGSSQPQHF.

A single count supports this clone. This specimen includes other DNA sequences encoding the same CDR3. The rearrangement uses TRBV20-1 and TRBJ1-1; D is ambiguous. V dropped 1 base and J dropped 1 base, with 1 base sitting between them. Germline V gene lookup returns CDR1 DFQATT and CDR2 SNEGSKA (reference sequence). The CDR3 runs 11 residues. The CDR3 DNA reads TGCAGTGCTAGAGGGAACACTGAAGCTTTCTTT. It codes for CSARGNTEAFF.

The J gene is TRBJ1-3, the V gene TRBV27, with D possibly matching TRBD1 (5 bases). Trimming took off 2 bases at V and 4 bases at J, with 15 bases between the two ends. Germline values: CDR1 MNHEY, CDR2 SMNVEV (reference sequence). The CDR3 is 16 amino acids. The CDR3 sequence: CASSLRGGGEGNTIYF. The CDR3 DNA sequence: TGTGCCAGCAGTTTAAGGGGCGGAGGGGAAGGAAACACCATATATTTT.

V usage is TRBV7-9 and J usage is TRBJ2-2, with D possibly TRBD2 on 6 matching bases. V lost 2 bases, J lost 6 bases, and 13 bases lay in between. The CDR3 runs 15 residues. Germline CDR1 reads SEHNR; CDR2 reads FQNEAQ (reference sequence). The CDR3 protein is CASSLTYGSSGELFF. In DNA form, the CDR3 reads TGTGCCAGCAGCTTAACGTACGGGAGTTCCGGGGAGCTGTTTTTT.

The chain combines TRBV11-3 with TRBJ2-7; D perhaps matches TRBD2 (6 bases). Between the trimmed V and J ends, which lost 4 bases and 6 bases, there was a span of 13 bases. There are 13 residues in the CDR3. Germline V gene lookup returns CDR1 SGHNT and CDR2 YENEEA. The CDR3 here is CASSYYRGGEQYF. CDR3 sequence (DNA): TGTGCCAGCAGCTACTATCGGGGAGGCGAGCAGTACTTC.

The chain has TRBV20-1 and TRBJ1-2; D possibly corresponds to TRBD1 (5 bases). The germline V and J ends were trimmed by 3 bases and 8 bases, with 10 bases remaining between them. CDR1 is DFQATT, CDR2 SNEGSKA, per germline (reference sequence). CDR3 length: 11 amino acids. The CDR3 DNA sequence: TGCAGTGCTAGGCAGGGAGGCGGCTACACCTTC. As protein: CSARQGGGYTF.

The V gene is TRBV7-2, the J gene TRBJ1-5; 11 bases map to TRBD1. V was pared by 5 bases and J by 6 bases, with 9 bases of the junction left unmatched. CDR3 size: 16 residues. Germline assignment: CDR1 SGHTA and CDR2 FQGNSA. The CDR3 bases are TGTGCCAGCAGCCGGTTAGGGACAGGGGGAACTCAGCCCCAGCATTTT. As protein: CASSRLGTGGTQPQHF.

The chain combines TRBV30 with TRBJ1-1; weak D call: TRBD1 (5 bases). V lost 4 bases, J lost 4 bases, and 13 bases lay in between. The V gene's germline CDR1 is GTSNPN and CDR2 SVGIG (reference sequence). This CDR3 has 13 residues. The CDR3 here is CAWTRDVGTEAFF. As DNA, the CDR3 is TGTGCCTGGACCCGGGACGTAGGCACTGAAGCTTTCTTT.

The chain links TRBV7-9 to TRBJ1-2, with a weak D call TRBD1 (6 bases). Per germline, CDR1 SEHNR and CDR2 FQNEAQ (reference sequence). Trimming removed 4 bases at V and 7 bases at J, with 16 bases between. This CDR3 is 14 amino acids long. The CDR3 DNA reads TGTGCCAGCAGCTCGAACAGGGACTCTCGTGGCTACACCTTC. Residues: CASSSNRDSRGYTF.

This chain links TRBV7-2 with TRBJ2-5, with 10 bases aligning to TRBD2. There are 17 residues in the CDR3. Germline CDR1 SGHTA, CDR2 FQGNSA. The ends lost 4 bases at V and 5 bases at J; junction bases unmatched: 13. The CDR3 sequence is CASSSNSLAGAGETQYF. For the CDR3, the DNA is TGTGCCAGCAGCTCAAACAGCCTAGCGGGGGCCGGGGAGACCCAGTACTTC.

The rearrangement joins TRBV7-3 to TRBJ2-2; possible D gene TRBD1, 5 bases. V dropped 5 bases and J dropped 8 bases, with 15 bases sitting between them. Germline CDR1 is SGHTA and CDR2 is FQGTGA. This CDR3 has 14 amino acids. The CDR3 here is CASSRSRGEGELFF. The CDR3 region has the DNA TGTGCCAGCAGCCGTAGTAGGGGTGAGGGGGAGCTGTTTTTT.

The gene calls are TRBV2 and TRBJ2-7; tentatively, D is TRBD1 (6 bases). CDR3 length: 14 amino acids. The ends were cut back, 5 bases at V and 0 bases at J, with 11 bases in the middle. Germline CDR1 is SNHLY and CDR2 is FYNNEI. The CDR3 sequence is CASSKEQGSYEQYF. For the CDR3, the DNA is TGTGCCAGCAGTAAGGAACAGGGCTCCTACGAGCAGTACTTC.